This paragraph reports one T cell receptor (beta chain). The sample is drawn from a study of shared clonotypes between healthy human individuals. Turning to the study itself: The people who gave samples were two women and a few men aged 18 to 49.

The CDR3 is 13 amino acids. Losses at the gene ends were 7 bases for V and 6 bases for J; bases not matched to a gene: 4. Germline CDR1 is SNHLY and CDR2 is FYNNEI. Selected positively for CCR7 and CD45RO-negative, naive CD8 cells excluded terminally differentiated effector memory CD45RA+ cells. Sequencing was performed with immunoSEQ multiplex PCR; in TCRdb, only in-frame clones are kept and a portion is missing. This sample yields about 2 million clones, of which about 94% are seen a single time; roughly 1% belongs to the top ten. This chain joins TRBV2 and TRBJ2-7; 12 nucleotides align to TRBD1. Sequencing used naive CD8+ T cells sorted from blood. The sequence was obtained from a young man in good health. This CDR3 reads CASIGTGGGEQYF. As DNA, the CDR3 is TGTGCCAGCATCGGGACAGGGGGCGGCGAGCAGTACTTC. Together with reference TRBV2 and TRBJ2-7, the CDR3 gives the full variable domain: EPEVTQTPSHQVTQMGQEVILRCVPISNHLYFYWYRQILGQKVEFLVSFYNNEISEKSEIFDDQFSVERPDGSNFTLKIRSTKLEDSAMYFCASIGTGGGEQYFGPGTRLTVT.